Listed below are T cell receptor beta chains from one sample, sequenced in a study of regulatory T cells in long-lasting Graves disease. TCRdb used MiXCR to reprocess the multiplex PCR reads, holding one entry per CDR3 protein. The sample shows a few hundred thousand distinct CDR3 sequences, roughly 24% of them seen only once. The sample was peripheral blood mononuclear cells (PBMCs), taken when the disease was refractory, from a patient treated with antithyroid drugs. The receptors stem from a woman aged 35 to 49 with Graves disease. The CDR3 runs from the conserved cysteine through the conserved F or W. The D gene is left open where the match is weak. Only part of the rows carry a size: once, few, many, or a class if the clone is expanded.

D gene,clone size,J gene,V gene,CDR3 protein,CDR3 DNA
.,many,TRBJ1-1,TRBV3-1,CASSQVRTEAFF,TGTGCCAGCAGCCAAGTGCGGACTGAAGCTTTCTTT
.,once,TRBJ2-5,TRBV6-2/TRBV6-3,CASSYYGGTWETQYF,TGTGCCAGCAGTTACTACGGAGGGACATGGGAGACCCAGTACTTC
.,.,TRBJ2-5,TRBV3-1,CASSQDREQKTQYF,TGTGCCAGCAGCCAAGATCGGGAACAAAAGACCCAGTACTTC
TRBD1,few,TRBJ1-3,TRBV2,CASREGPLRGPSGNTIYF,TGTGCCAGCCGGGAAGGTCCCCTCAGGGGGCCGTCTGGAAACACCATATATTTT
.,many,TRBJ2-5,TRBV2,CASRHQETQYF,TGTGCCAGCAGACACCAAGAGACCCAGTACTTC
TRBD1,few,TRBJ2-7,TRBV7-3,CASSPQGATSSYEQYF,TGTGCCAGCAGCCCCCAGGGGGCTACCTCCTCCTACGAGCAGTACTTC
.,.,TRBJ2-5,TRBV2,CASSEGRFETQYF,TGTGCCAGCAGTGAAGGGCGTTTCGAGACCCAGTACTTC
.,many,TRBJ1-1,TRBV6-5,CASSYSPDGRTEAFF,TGTGCCAGCAGTTACTCGCCGGACGGACGCACTGAAGCTTTCTTT
.,few,TRBJ2-1,TRBV2,CASLTGVEQFF,TGTGCCAGCCTAACGGGAGTTGAGCAGTTCTTC
.,few,TRBJ2-7,TRBV3-1,CASSLHSREGAGHEQYF,TGTGCCAGCAGCCTCCATAGTCGGGAGGGGGCAGGACACGAGCAGTACTTC
.,.,TRBJ2-1,TRBV20-1,CSARDVGEQFF,TGCAGTGCCCGGGACGTAGGTGAGCAGTTCTTC
.,many,TRBJ1-4,TRBV11-2,CASSSGRKKLFF,TGTGCCAGCAGCTCGGGACGGAAAAAACTGTTTTTT
.,few,TRBJ2-2,TRBV14,CASSPQGPNTGELFF,TGTGCCAGCAGCCCACAGGGCCCGAACACCGGGGAGCTGTTTTTT
TRBD1,.,TRBJ1-5,TRBV12-3/TRBV12-4,CASSTGTGRAQPQHF,TGTGCCAGCAGTACCGGGACAGGAAGGGCTCAGCCCCAGCATTTT
TRBD2,few,TRBJ2-3,TRBV11-3,CASSPKASGSDTQYF,TGTGCCAGCAGCCCGAAGGCTAGCGGGAGCGATACGCAGTATTTT
.,.,TRBJ1-1,TRBV25-1,CASSDIGTRPNTEAFF,TGTGCCAGCAGTGATATCGGGACACGGCCGAACACTGAAGCTTTCTTT
.,many,TRBJ1-2,TRBV20-1,CSASARQALYGYTF,TGCAGTGCTAGCGCCAGACAGGCCCTCTATGGCTACACCTTC
.,few,TRBJ2-2,TRBV2,CASRGLSAGELFF,TGTGCCTCCCGGGGGCTATCTGCCGGGGAGCTGTTTTTT
.,.,TRBJ2-7,TRBV5-1,CASHFGGNSYEQYF,TGCGCCAGCCATTTTGGGGGGAACTCCTACGAGCAGTACTTC
TRBD1,many,TRBJ2-5,TRBV28,CASSTTGTGFQETQYF,TGTGCCAGCAGTACTACCGGGACAGGGTTCCAAGAGACCCAGTACTTC
.,.,TRBJ2-7,TRBV7-8,CASSLAYVFYEQYF,TGTGCCAGCAGCTTAGCTTACGTTTTCTACGAGCAGTACTTC
TRBD2,once,TRBJ2-1,TRBV19,CASSIVPSGSFGEQFF,TGTGCCAGTAGTATTGTCCCTAGCGGGAGTTTTGGTGAGCAGTTCTTC
.,many,TRBJ1-1,TRBV28,CASSLWTEAFF,TGTGCCAGCAGCTTGTGGACTGAAGCTTTCTTT
.,many,TRBJ2-1,TRBV2,CASSDWGNEQFF,TGTGCCAGCAGTGATTGGGGGAATGAGCAGTTCTTC
.,.,TRBJ1-2,TRBV5-1,CASSLGVYYTF,TGTGCCAGCAGCTTGGGCGTCTACTACACCTTC
TRBD2,once,TRBJ2-4,TRBV4-1,CASSQDPSGRPGKNIQYF,TGCGCCAGCAGCCAAGACCCTAGCGGGAGGCCGGGCAAAAACATTCAGTACTTC
.,many,TRBJ2-7,TRBV29-1,CSVAGTYEQYF,TGCAGCGTTGCCGGGACCTACGAGCAGTACTTC
.,.,TRBJ1-5,TRBV15,CATSRVPQRTSRQPQHF,TGTGCCACCAGCAGAGTCCCGCAGCGGACCTCGAGGCAGCCCCAGCATTTT
.,.,TRBJ2-7,TRBV20-1,CSARGVEDYEQYF,TGCAGTGCTAGAGGGGTGGAGGACTACGAGCAGTACTTC
.,many,TRBJ2-2,TRBV2,CASDNTGELFF,TGTGCCAGCGATAACACCGGGGAGCTGTTTTTT
.,many,TRBJ2-7,TRBV28,CASSTIFRTTSYEQYF,TGTGCCAGCAGTACAATCTTCCGGACAACATCATACGAGCAGTACTTC
.,few,TRBJ2-3,TRBV6-1,CASRSGKRSTDTQYF,TGTGCCAGCAGATCGGGAAAGAGGAGCACAGATACGCAGTATTTT
.,many,TRBJ1-3,TRBV3-1,CASMGSGNTIYF,TGTGCCAGCATGGGGTCTGGAAACACCATATATTTT
TRBD1,.,TRBJ1-6,TRBV28,CASSFRDSHSPLHF,TGTGCCAGCAGTTTCCGGGACAGCCATTCACCCCTCCACTTT
.,few,TRBJ2-7,TRBV28,CASKKPLSSYEQYF,TGTGCCAGCAAGAAGCCTTTGAGCTCCTACGAGCAGTACTTC
TRBD1,.,TRBJ2-5,TRBV6-2/TRBV6-3,CASSYHRGAVETQYF,TGTGCCAGCAGTTACCACAGGGGGGCTGTAGAGACCCAGTACTTC
.,few,TRBJ1-5,TRBV4-1,CASSQVLVQPQHF,TGCGCCAGCAGCCAAGTCTTGGTTCAGCCCCAGCATTTT
.,many,TRBJ1-1,TRBV28,CASSKWGEGNTEAFF,TGTGCCAGCAGCAAATGGGGGGAGGGGAACACTGAAGCTTTCTTT
.,.,TRBJ1-5,TRBV20-1,CSASLQGSPNQPQHF,TGCAGTGCTAGCCTTCAAGGGAGTCCTAATCAGCCCCAGCATTTT
TRBD2,few,TRBJ2-7,TRBV28,CASRGGTSGSYEQYF,TGTGCCAGCAGGGGGGGGACTAGCGGATCCTACGAGCAGTACTTC
TRBD1,few,TRBJ2-2,TRBV6-5,CASSLTGGWSTGELFF,TGTGCCAGCAGTTTGACAGGGGGCTGGAGCACCGGGGAGCTGTTTTTT
TRBD2,few,TRBJ2-1,TRBV13,CASSLGTSSNEQFF,TGTGCCAGCAGCTTAGGGACTAGCTCCAATGAGCAGTTCTTC
TRBD1,.,TRBJ1-6,TRBV6-1,CASRGQNTPNSPLHF,TGTGCCAGCAGGGGACAGAATACCCCTAATTCACCCCTCCACTTT
.,few,TRBJ1-4,TRBV5-5,CASSLLGWREKLFF,TGTGCCAGCAGCTTGCTTGGTTGGCGGGAAAAACTGTTTTTT
.,many,TRBJ2-5,TRBV28,CASSSWEAGYQETQYF,TGTGCCAGCTCAAGTTGGGAGGCAGGGTACCAAGAGACCCAGTACTTC
TRBD2,few,TRBJ2-2,TRBV28,CATLGTSRSGELFF,TGTGCCACTCTCGGGACTAGCAGATCCGGGGAGCTGTTTTTT
.,many,TRBJ1-5,TRBV7-8,CASSIQGYGANQPQHF,TGTGCCAGCAGCATCCAGGGATATGGAGCAAATCAGCCCCAGCATTTT
.,.,TRBJ1-4,TRBV5-1,CASSSGPGEKLFF,TGCGCCAGCAGCTCTGGACCTGGCGAAAAACTGTTTTTT
.,many,TRBJ2-2,TRBV2,CASSSQGAENTGELFF,TGTGCCAGCTCTAGTCAAGGGGCCGAGAACACCGGGGAGCTGTTTTTT
TRBD1,many,TRBJ2-5,TRBV24-1,CATSDPKLHRGETQYF,TGTGCCACCAGTGACCCGAAACTCCACAGGGGAGAGACCCAGTACTTC